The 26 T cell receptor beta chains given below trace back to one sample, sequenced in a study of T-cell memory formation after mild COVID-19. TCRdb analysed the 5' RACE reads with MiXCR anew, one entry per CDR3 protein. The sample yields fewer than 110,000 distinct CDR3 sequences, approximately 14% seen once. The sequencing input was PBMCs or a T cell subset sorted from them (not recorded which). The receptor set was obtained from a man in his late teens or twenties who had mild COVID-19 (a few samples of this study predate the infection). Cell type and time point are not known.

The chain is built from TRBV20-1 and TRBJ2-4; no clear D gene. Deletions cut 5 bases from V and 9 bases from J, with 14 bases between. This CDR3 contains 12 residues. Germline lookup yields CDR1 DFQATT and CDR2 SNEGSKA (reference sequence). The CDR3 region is CSADSESGIQYF. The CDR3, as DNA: TGCAGTGCTGACTCGGAATCAGGCATTCAGTACTTC.

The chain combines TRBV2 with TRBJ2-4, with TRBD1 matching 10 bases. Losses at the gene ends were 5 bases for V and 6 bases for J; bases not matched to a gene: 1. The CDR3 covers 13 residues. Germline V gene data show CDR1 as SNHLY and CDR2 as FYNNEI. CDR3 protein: CASSRQGANIQYF. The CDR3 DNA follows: TGTGCCAGCAGTAGACAGGGGGCAAACATTCAGTACTTC.

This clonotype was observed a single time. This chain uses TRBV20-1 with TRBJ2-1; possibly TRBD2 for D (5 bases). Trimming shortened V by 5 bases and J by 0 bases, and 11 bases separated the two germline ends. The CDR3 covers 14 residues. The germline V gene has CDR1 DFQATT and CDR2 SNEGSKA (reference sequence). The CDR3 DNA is TGCAGTGCTCTAGGACTGGACTCCTACAATGAGCAGTTCTTC. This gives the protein CSALGLDSYNEQFF.

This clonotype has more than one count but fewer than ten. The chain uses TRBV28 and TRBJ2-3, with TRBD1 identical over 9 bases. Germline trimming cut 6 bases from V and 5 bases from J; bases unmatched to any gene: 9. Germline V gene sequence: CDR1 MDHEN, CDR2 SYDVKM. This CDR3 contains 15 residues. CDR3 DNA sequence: TGTGCCAGCAGCTCGGACAGGGGCTGGGTAGATACGCAGTATTTT. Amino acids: CASSSDRGWVDTQYF.

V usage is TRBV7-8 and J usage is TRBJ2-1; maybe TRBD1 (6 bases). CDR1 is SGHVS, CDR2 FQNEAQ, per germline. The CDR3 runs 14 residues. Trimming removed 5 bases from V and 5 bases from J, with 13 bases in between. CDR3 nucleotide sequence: TGTGCCAGCAGCATCAAACAGGGTAACAATGAGCAGTTCTTC. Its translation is CASSIKQGNNEQFF. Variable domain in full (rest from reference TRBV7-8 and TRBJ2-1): GAGVSQSPRYKVAKRGQDVALRCDPISGHVSLFWYQQALGQGPEFLTYFQNEAQLDKSGLPSDRFFAERPEGSVSTLKIQRTQQEDSAVYLCASSIKQGNNEQFFGPGTRLTVL.

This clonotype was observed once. The CDR3 nucleotides read TGTGCCAGCAGCCCCCGACAGCTCAATCAGCCCCAGCATTTT. It encodes CASSPRQLNQPQHF. J is TRBJ1-5 and V is TRBV5-5; the D gene is possibly TRBD1 (5 bases). This CDR3 is built from 14 residues. Trimming took off 4 bases at V and 3 bases at J, with 11 bases between the two ends. Germline V CDR1 and CDR2: SGHKS, YYEKEE (reference sequence). Full variable domain (remainder filled in from reference TRBV5-5 and TRBJ1-5): DAGVTQSPTHLIKTRGQQVTLRCSPISGHKSVSWYQQVLGQGPQFIFQYYEKEERGRGNFPDRFSARQFPNYSSELNVNALLLGDSALYLCASSPRQLNQPQHFGDGTRLSIL.

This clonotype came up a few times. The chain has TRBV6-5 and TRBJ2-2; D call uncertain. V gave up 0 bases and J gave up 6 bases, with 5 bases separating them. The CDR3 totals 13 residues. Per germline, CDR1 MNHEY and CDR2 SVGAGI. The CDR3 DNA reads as TGTGCCAGCAGTTACTCAGGTCCCGGGGAGCTGTTTTTT. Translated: CASSYSGPGELFF.

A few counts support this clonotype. This CDR3 reads CASSFRSYEQYV. CDR3 sequence (DNA): TGTGCCAGCAGCTTCCGGTCCTACGAGCAGTACGTC. The chain has TRBV5-6 and TRBJ2-7; unclear D gene. The CDR3 length is 12 residues. The V gene's germline CDR1 is SGHDT and CDR2 YYEEEE. V lost 2 bases and J 1 base, leaving 4 bases between the germline ends.

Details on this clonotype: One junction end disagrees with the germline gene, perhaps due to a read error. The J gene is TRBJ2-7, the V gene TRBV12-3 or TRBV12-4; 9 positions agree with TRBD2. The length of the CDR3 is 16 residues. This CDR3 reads CANSLVGTSSSYEQYF. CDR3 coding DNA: TGTGCCAACAGTTTAGTTGGGACTAGCTCCTCCTACGAGCAGTACTTC.

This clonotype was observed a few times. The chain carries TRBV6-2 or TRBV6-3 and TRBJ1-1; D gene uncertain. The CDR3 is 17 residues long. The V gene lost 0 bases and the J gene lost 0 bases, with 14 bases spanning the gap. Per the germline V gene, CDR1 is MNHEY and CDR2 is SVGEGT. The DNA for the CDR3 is TGTGCCAGCAGTTACTCGAAATCGGCAGGCATGAACACTGAAGCTTTCTTT. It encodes CASSYSKSAGMNTEAFF.

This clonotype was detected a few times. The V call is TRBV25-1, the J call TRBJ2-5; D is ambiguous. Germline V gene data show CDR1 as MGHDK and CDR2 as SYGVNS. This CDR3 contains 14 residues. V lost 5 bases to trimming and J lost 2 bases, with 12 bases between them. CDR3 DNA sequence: TGTGCCAGCAGTATTGTGGCCCCGCAAGAGACCCAGTACTTC. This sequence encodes CASSIVAPQETQYF.

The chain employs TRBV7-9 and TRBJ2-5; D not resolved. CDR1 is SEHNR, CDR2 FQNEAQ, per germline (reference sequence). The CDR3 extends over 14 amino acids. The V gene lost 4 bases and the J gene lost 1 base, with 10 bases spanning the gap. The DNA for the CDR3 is TGTGCCAGCAGCTCCCTGTTTCTCCAAGAGACCCAGTACTTC. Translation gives CASSSLFLQETQYF.

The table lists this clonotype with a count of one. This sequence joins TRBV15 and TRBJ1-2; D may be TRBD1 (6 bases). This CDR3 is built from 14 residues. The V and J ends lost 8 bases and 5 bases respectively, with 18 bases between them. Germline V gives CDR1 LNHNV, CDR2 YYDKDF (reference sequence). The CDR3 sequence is CATSAGGEGYGYTF. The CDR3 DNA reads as TGTGCCACCTCCGCGGGGGGCGAGGGGTATGGCTACACCTTC.

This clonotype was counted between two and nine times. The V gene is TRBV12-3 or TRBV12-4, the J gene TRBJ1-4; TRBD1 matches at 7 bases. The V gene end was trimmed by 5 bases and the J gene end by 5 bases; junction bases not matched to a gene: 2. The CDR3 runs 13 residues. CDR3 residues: CASSETGNEKLFF. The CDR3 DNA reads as TGTGCCAGCAGTGAGACAGGGAATGAAAAACTGTTTTTT.

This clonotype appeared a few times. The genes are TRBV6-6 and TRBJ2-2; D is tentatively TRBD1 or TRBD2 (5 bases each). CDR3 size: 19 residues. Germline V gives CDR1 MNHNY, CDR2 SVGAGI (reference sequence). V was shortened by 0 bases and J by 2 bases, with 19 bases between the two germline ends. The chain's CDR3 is CASSYSSRGVLSNTGELFF. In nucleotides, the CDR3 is TGTGCCAGCAGTTACTCCTCCCGGGGCGTACTGTCTAACACCGGGGAGCTGTTTTTT.

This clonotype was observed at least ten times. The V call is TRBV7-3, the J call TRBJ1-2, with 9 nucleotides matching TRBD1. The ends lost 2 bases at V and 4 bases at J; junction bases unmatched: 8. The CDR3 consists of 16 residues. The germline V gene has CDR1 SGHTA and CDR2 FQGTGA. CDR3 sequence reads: CASSLWGGDRAYGYTF. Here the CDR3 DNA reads TGTGCCAGCAGCTTATGGGGCGGGGACAGGGCCTATGGCTACACCTTC.

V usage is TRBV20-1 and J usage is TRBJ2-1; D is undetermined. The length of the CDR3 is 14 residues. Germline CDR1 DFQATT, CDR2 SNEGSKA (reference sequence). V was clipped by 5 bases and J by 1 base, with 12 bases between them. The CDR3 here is CSAATEDSYNEQFF. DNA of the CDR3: TGCAGTGCTGCGACCGAGGATTCCTACAATGAGCAGTTCTTC.

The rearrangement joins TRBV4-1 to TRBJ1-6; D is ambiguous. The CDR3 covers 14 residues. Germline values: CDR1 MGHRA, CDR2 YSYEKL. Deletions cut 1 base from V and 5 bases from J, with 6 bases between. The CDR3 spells CASSQGLNNSPLHF. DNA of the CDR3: TGCGCCAGCAGCCAAGGGCTAAATAATTCACCCCTCCACTTT.

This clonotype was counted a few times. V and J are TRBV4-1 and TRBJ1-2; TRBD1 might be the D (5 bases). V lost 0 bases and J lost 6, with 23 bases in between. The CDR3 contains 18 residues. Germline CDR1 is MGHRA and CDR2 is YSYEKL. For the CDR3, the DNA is TGCGCCAGCAGCCAAGAGGGGGGGTTTGGAGGTCCGGTGGATGGCTACACCTTC. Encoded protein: CASSQEGGFGGPVDGYTF.

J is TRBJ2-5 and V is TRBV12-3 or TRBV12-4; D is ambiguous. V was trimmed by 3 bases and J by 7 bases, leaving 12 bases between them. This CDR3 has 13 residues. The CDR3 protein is CASSFGLLGTQYF. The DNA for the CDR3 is TGTGCCAGCAGTTTCGGCCTGCTGGGGACCCAGTACTTC.

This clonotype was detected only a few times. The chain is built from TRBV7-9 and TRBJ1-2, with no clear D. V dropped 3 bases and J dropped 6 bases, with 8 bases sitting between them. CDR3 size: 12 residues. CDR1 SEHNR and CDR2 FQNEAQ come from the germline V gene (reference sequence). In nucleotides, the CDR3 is TGTGCCAGCAGCTTGGATCAAGATGGCTACACCTTC. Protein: CASSLDQDGYTF.

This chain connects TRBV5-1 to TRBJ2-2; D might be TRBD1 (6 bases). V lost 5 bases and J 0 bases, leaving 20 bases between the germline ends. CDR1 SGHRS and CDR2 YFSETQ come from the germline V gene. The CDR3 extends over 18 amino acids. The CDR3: CASRSLTGDLTNTGELFF. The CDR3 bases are TGCGCCAGCAGGTCCCTGACAGGAGACCTTACGAACACCGGGGAGCTGTTTTTT.

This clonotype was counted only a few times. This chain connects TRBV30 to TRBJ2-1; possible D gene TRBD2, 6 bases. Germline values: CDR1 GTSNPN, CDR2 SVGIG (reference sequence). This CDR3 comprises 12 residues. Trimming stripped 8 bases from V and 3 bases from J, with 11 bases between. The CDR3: CARTGLYNEQFF. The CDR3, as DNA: TGTGCCCGGACGGGACTCTACAATGAGCAGTTCTTC.

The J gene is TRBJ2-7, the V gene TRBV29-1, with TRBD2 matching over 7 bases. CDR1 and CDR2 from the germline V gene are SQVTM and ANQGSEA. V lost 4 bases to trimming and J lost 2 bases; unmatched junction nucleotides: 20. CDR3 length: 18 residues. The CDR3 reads CSVVGRAGEGLSAYEQYF. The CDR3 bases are TGCAGCGTTGTAGGTCGGGCGGGGGAGGGCCTCTCAGCCTACGAGCAGTACTTC.

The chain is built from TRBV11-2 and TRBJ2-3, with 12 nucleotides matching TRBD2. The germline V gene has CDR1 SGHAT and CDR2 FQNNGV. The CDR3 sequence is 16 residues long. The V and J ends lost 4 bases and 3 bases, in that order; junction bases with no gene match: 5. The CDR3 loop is CASSSTSGGLTDTQYF. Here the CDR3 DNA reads TGTGCCAGCAGCTCAACTAGCGGGGGGTTGACAGATACGCAGTATTTT.

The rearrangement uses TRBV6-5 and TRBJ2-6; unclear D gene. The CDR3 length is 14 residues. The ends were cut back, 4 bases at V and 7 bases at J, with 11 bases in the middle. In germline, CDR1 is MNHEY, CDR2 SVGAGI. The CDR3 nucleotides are TGTGCCAGCAGTTTGGGCACCCTTGCCAACGTCCTGACTTTC. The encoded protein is CASSLGTLANVLTF.